Presented here are 26 T cell receptor beta chains from one specimen sequenced in a study of radiotherapy plus CTLA-4 blockade in lung cancer. Sequenced by immunoSEQ multiplex PCR; TCRdb stores in-frame clones only, minus some. The data show 52,000 or so clones, approximately 82% seen once. Sequences were derived from peripheral blood, sampled from a patient treated with radiotherapy plus ipilimumab. These receptors were taken from a human donor with non-small cell lung cancer whose response to radiotherapy plus ipilimumab could not be evaluated.

This clone was observed a few times. The chain uses TRBV19 and TRBJ1-2, with TRBD1 matching 7 bases. The CDR3 is 14 residues long. Germline trimming cut 3 bases from V and 5 bases from J; bases unmatched to any gene: 6. Germline V gene lookup returns CDR1 LNHDA and CDR2 SQIVND (reference sequence). The CDR3 here is CASSIVQGRYGYTF. CDR3 in DNA: TGTGCCAGTAGTATCGTACAGGGGAGGTATGGCTACACCTTC.

This chain uses TRBV7-2 with TRBJ2-7, with 11 bases lining up with TRBD2. Germline V gives CDR1 SGHTA, CDR2 FQGNSA. V gave up 6 bases and J gave up 3 bases; unmatched junction bases: 7. The CDR3 contains 15 residues. The CDR3 sequence: CASSYLAGGRYEQYF. CDR3 sequence (DNA): TGTGCCAGCAGTTACCTAGCGGGGGGCCGCTACGAGCAGTACTTC.

V usage is TRBV5-1 and J usage is TRBJ1-1, with 8 bases fitting TRBD1. Trimming removed 2 bases from V and 3 bases from J; junction bases left unmatched: 3. Looked up from germline, CDR1 is SGHRS and CDR2 is YFSETQ. The CDR3 is 14 residues long. The CDR3 loop is CASSFATGDTEAFF. CDR3 nucleotide sequence: TGCGCCAGCAGCTTCGCGACAGGGGACACTGAAGCTTTCTTT.

This clone was seen once. This chain links TRBV6-6 with TRBJ2-4, with D perhaps TRBD1 (5 bases). V was pared by 0 bases and J by 8 bases, with 14 bases between. The CDR3 totals 15 residues. The germline CDR1 and CDR2 sequences are MNHNY and SVGAGI (reference sequence). CDR3 loop: CASSYSVGRADIQYF. The CDR3 coding sequence is TGTGCCAGCAGTTACTCAGTCGGCAGGGCCGACATTCAGTACTTC.

The chain recombines TRBV5-1 with TRBJ2-2; no firm D call. The CDR3 is 14 amino acids. Germline V gene sequence: CDR1 SGHRS, CDR2 YFSETQ. V gave up 4 bases and J gave up 3 bases, with 10 bases separating them. CDR3 nucleotides: TGCGCCAGCAGCGGTCTAGGTGACACCGGGGAGCTGTTTTTT. Translated, it gives CASSGLGDTGELFF. Using reference TRBV5-1 and TRBJ2-2 for the parts outside the CDR3, the full variable domain is KAGVTQTPRYLIKTRGQQVTLSCSPISGHRSVSWYQQTPGQGLQFLFEYFSETQRNKGNFPGRFSGRQFSNSRSEMNVSTLELGDSALYLCASSGLGDTGELFFGEGSRLTVL.

In this sample, this clone turned up a few times. This chain links TRBV28 with TRBJ2-5; D is unresolved. CDR1 and CDR2 (germline): MDHEN, SYDVKM. The CDR3 loop spans 12 amino acids. V was shortened by 3 bases and J by 3 bases, with 5 bases between the two germline ends. CDR3 DNA: TGTGCCAGCAGTTTCAGGAAAGAGACCCAGTACTTC. It translates to CASSFRKETQYF.

The chain employs TRBV28 and TRBJ2-7; TRBD2 agrees at 7 bases. The CDR3 has 16 residues. V was clipped by 5 bases and J by 11 bases; unmatched bases: 21. CDR1 MDHEN and CDR2 SYDVKM come from the germline V gene. The CDR3 sequence is CASSNNRDYIKGRKYF. The CDR3 region has the DNA TGTGCCAGCAGTAATAACCGGGACTACATCAAGGGCCGTAAGTACTTC.

In this sample, this clone turned up a few times. V usage is TRBV9 and J usage is TRBJ2-3; 8 nucleotides match TRBD2. This CDR3 has 15 amino acids. Germline V gene sequence: CDR1 SGDLS, CDR2 YYNGEE. V was clipped by 4 bases and J by 4 bases; unmatched bases: 8. CDR3 region: CASSNYGRGSDTQYF. In nucleotides, the CDR3 is TGTGCCAGCAGCAACTACGGGAGGGGGTCAGATACGCAGTATTTT.

V gene TRBV5-1 combines with J gene TRBJ2-5; 9 bases align to TRBD2. V trimming: 3 bases; J trimming: 4 bases; junction bases outside the gene matches: 7. CDR3 length: 15 residues. The germline V gene encodes CDR1 SGHRS and CDR2 YFSETQ. CDR3 in DNA: TGCGCCAGCAGCTACGGACTAGCGTATGGAGAGACCCAGTACTTC. Encoded protein: CASSYGLAYGETQYF.

This chain uses TRBV10-3 with TRBJ2-5; TRBD1 is a possible D gene (7 bases). The germline CDR1 and CDR2 sequences are ENHRY and SYGVKD. CDR3 length: 15 residues. V was pared by 5 bases and J by 2 bases, with 15 bases between. The chain's CDR3 is CAISIQQGRQETQYF. The CDR3 DNA reads as TGTGCCATCAGTATCCAACAGGGGAGGCAAGAGACCCAGTACTTC.

The V gene is TRBV6-6, the J gene TRBJ1-1, with unresolved D. Trimming stripped 2 bases from V and 6 bases from J, with 10 bases between. In germline, CDR1 is MNHNY, CDR2 SVGAGI (reference sequence). The length of the CDR3 is 13 residues. CDR3 protein: CASSYIIGAEAFF. For the CDR3, the DNA is TGTGCCAGCAGTTACATTATCGGGGCTGAAGCTTTCTTT.

This chain links TRBV6-1 with TRBJ2-7, with 12 bases aligning to TRBD1. The germline V gene encodes CDR1 MNHNS and CDR2 SASEGT. V was clipped by 3 bases and J by 8 bases; unmatched bases: 11. CDR3 size: 16 residues. The CDR3 nucleotides read TGTGCCAGCAGTGACCCTCGGGACAGGGGGCGTTCCAAGCAGTACTTC. Its protein product is CASSDPRDRGRSKQYF.

This chain connects TRBV9 to TRBJ2-4, with 11 bases matching TRBD2. Trimming took 0 bases from V and 7 from J; bases not matched to a gene: 9. This CDR3 is 17 amino acids long. Germline V gene sequence: CDR1 SGDLS, CDR2 YYNGEE. For the CDR3, the DNA is TGTGCCAGCAGCGTAGGAGGTAGCGGGAGGGCCCCCAACATTCAGTACTTC. Translating gives CASSVGGSGRAPNIQYF. Full variable domain (missing parts from reference TRBV9 and TRBJ2-4): DSGVTQTPKHLITATGQRVTLRCSPRSGDLSVYWYQQSLDQGLQFLIQYYNGEERAKGNILERFSAQQFPDLHSELNLSSLELGDSALYFCASSVGGSGRAPNIQYFGAGTRLSVL.

V gene TRBV19 combines with J gene TRBJ1-4; D is unresolved. Germline CDR1 and CDR2: LNHDA and SQIVND (reference sequence). V was shortened by 6 bases and J by 0 bases, with 11 bases between the two germline ends. The CDR3 covers 15 residues. The CDR3: CASSPEGSTNEKLFF. The CDR3 bases are TGTGCCAGTAGCCCCGAGGGCTCAACTAATGAAAAACTGTTTTTT.

The chain is built from TRBV29-1 and TRBJ1-6, with 7 bases identical to TRBD1. The CDR3 length is 13 residues. J lost 9 bases, V lost 4 bases, and 6 bases had no gene match. The germline V gene encodes CDR1 SQVTM and CDR2 ANQGSEA. CDR3 in DNA: TGCAGCGTTGTTGACAGGGCGGGTTCACCCCTCCACTTT. Translation: CSVVDRAGSPLHF. Based on the CDR3 plus reference TRBV29-1 and TRBJ1-6, the full variable domain is SAVISQKPSRDICQRGTSLTIQCQVDSQVTMMFWYRQQPGQSLTLIATANQGSEATYESGFVIDKFPISRPNLTFSTLTVSNMSPEDSSIYLCSVVDRAGSPLHFGNGTRLTVT.

There are a few counts of this clone. The chain recombines TRBV19 with TRBJ1-1; D call uncertain. V lost 5 bases, J lost 1 base, and 14 bases lay in between. The CDR3 loop spans 15 amino acids. The germline V gene has CDR1 LNHDA and CDR2 SQIVND (reference sequence). The CDR3 sequence: CASSVLSIGNTEAFF. CDR3 in DNA: TGTGCCAGTAGTGTCTTGTCCATCGGGAACACTGAAGCTTTCTTT.

This CDR3 reads CASRGVDETQYF. CDR3 DNA: TGTGCCAGCAGAGGGGTGGATGAGACCCAGTACTTC. This chain links TRBV7-2 with TRBJ2-5; maybe TRBD1 (5 bases). The CDR3 has 12 amino acids. V lost 6 bases and J lost 5, with 10 bases in between. Looked up from germline, CDR1 is SGHTA and CDR2 is FQGNSA.

The gene calls are TRBV5-4 and TRBJ2-1; 8 bases match TRBD2. CDR1 is SGHNT and CDR2 is YYREEE in the germline V gene (reference sequence). This CDR3 is 16 amino acids long. V dropped 0 bases and J dropped 7; count of bases not matched to a gene: 9. This CDR3 reads CASSLAGAGGSNEQFF. The CDR3, as DNA: TGTGCCAGCAGCTTGGCCGGGGCGGGAGGATCGAATGAGCAGTTCTTC.

This clone was found a few times. The rearrangement joins TRBV2 to TRBJ1-3; 8 bases are shared with TRBD1. V lost 5 bases to trimming and J lost 4 bases; unmatched junction nucleotides: 4. Germline values: CDR1 SNHLY, CDR2 FYNNEI. This CDR3 has 14 amino acids. Written as DNA, the CDR3 is TGTGCCAGCAGTCTCCAGGGGGCCGGAAACACCATATATTTT. This codes for CASSLQGAGNTIYF.

With regard to this clone: The junction departs from germline at one end; a sequencing error may be responsible. Other DNA sequences in the sample encode the same CDR3. The chain has TRBV5-1 and TRBJ2-3, with TRBD2 as a possible D gene (6 bases). In germline, CDR1 is SGHRS, CDR2 YFSETQ. CDR3 size: 16 residues. The CDR3 region is CASSLGASASTDTQYF. As DNA, the CDR3 is TGTGCCAGCAGCTTGGGCGCTAGCGCTAGCACAGATACGCAGTATTTT. Using reference TRBV5-1 and TRBJ2-3 for the parts outside the CDR3, the full variable domain is KAGVTQTPRYLIKTRGQQVTLSCSPISGHRSVSWYQQTPGQGLQFLFEYFSETQRNKGNFPGRFSGRQFSNSRSEMNVSTLELGDSALYLCASSLGASASTDTQYFGPGTRLTVL.

This sequence joins TRBV27 and TRBJ1-1, with D possibly matching TRBD1 (5 bases). This CDR3 has 13 residues. Germline CDR1 is MNHEY and CDR2 is SMNVEV (reference sequence). V was trimmed by 6 bases and J by 9 bases, leaving 17 bases between them. CDR3 sequence (DNA): TGTGCCAGCAGATACACGGGGGAGAGTAAAGCTTTCTTT. Amino acids: CASRYTGESKAFF.

The CDR3 loop is CARGDRGQANLGGYTF. The CDR3 DNA reads TGTGCCAGAGGGGACCGAGGACAGGCCAATTTAGGTGGCTACACCTTC. The chain carries TRBV2 and TRBJ1-2; 7 bases line up with TRBD1. V shed 9 bases and J 7 bases; nucleotides not matched to a gene: 20. The germline V gene encodes CDR1 SNHLY and CDR2 FYNNEI. The CDR3 runs to 16 residues.

The chain couples TRBV5-1 to TRBJ2-1, with a weak D call TRBD2 (6 bases). The CDR3 runs 16 residues. The V end was cut by 1 base, the J end by 7 bases, with 18 bases between. Germline V lookup: CDR1 SGHRS, CDR2 YFSETQ. The CDR3, as DNA: TGCGCCAGCAGCTTGCCATCCACTACCGGAGGGAATGAGCAGTTCTTC. Translated, it gives CASSLPSTTGGNEQFF.

This clone was detected only a few times. The genes are TRBV5-6 and TRBJ1-1, with 7 bases that match TRBD1. The V gene end was trimmed by 0 bases and the J gene end by 10 bases; junction bases not matched to a gene: 6. The CDR3 runs 13 residues. Germline V CDR1 and CDR2: SGHDT, YYEEEE. CDR3 nucleotide sequence: TGTGCCAGCAGCTTGGGGGACAGTCAAGTAGCTTTCTTT. Encoded protein: CASSLGDSQVAFF.

This chain connects TRBV6-6 to TRBJ2-3; D is uncertain. CDR1 is MNHNY, CDR2 SVGAGI, per germline (reference sequence). Trimming removed 6 bases from V and 4 bases from J, with 8 bases in between. The length of the CDR3 is 12 residues. This CDR3 is CASRPEADTQYF. For the CDR3, the DNA is TGTGCCAGCAGGCCAGAGGCAGATACGCAGTATTTT.

Concerning this clone itself: The junction and the germline gene differ at one end; a read error may be behind it. V is TRBV7-2 and J is TRBJ2-5; 7 bases are shared with TRBD2. The CDR3 loop spans 14 amino acids. Germline assignment: CDR1 SGHTA and CDR2 FQGNSA. The CDR3 spells CASSLGGSALSPNF. The CDR3, as DNA: TGTGCCAGCAGCTTGGGAGGGTCGGCACTCTCCCCAAACTTC.